This is a list of T cell receptor beta chains from one sample in a study of cytomegalovirus exposure and HLA in healthy donors. Sequenced by immunoSEQ multiplex PCR; TCRdb stores in-frame clones only, minus some. The data contain approximately 75,000 clones, roughly 82% of them singletons. Input material: PBMCs. The origin of the receptors is a man between 65 and 85 years old in good health and CMV-seropositive. CDR3s include the opening cysteine and the closing phenylalanine or tryptophan. D genes are given only for firm matches. The listing skips clone size in some rows; elsewhere it reads once, few, many or a size class.

J: TRBJ1-4
size: few
D: -
V: TRBV6-5
CDR3: CASSTGFFSNEKLFF
DNA: TGTGCCAGCAGTACAGGGTTTTTCTCTAATGAAAAACTGTTTTTT

J: TRBJ2-7
size: -
D: -
V: TRBV7-2
CDR3: CASSAIPTGYEQYF
DNA: TGTGCCAGCAGCGCCATCCCGACAGGCTACGAGCAGTACTTC

J: TRBJ2-3
size: few
D: TRBD2
V: TRBV7-9
CDR3: CASSLEGEGAQYF
DNA: TGTGCCAGCAGCTTAGAAGGGGAGGGAGCGCAGTATTTT

J: TRBJ2-3
size: -
D: -
V: TRBV5-1
CDR3: CATKREGGTTDTQYF
DNA: TGCGCCACTAAAAGGGAGGGGGGAACGACAGATACGCAGTATTTT

J: TRBJ2-1
size: once
D: TRBD2
V: TRBV29-1
CDR3: CSVFLGLASNEQFF
DNA: TGCAGCGTTTTTCTGGGACTAGCGTCGAATGAGCAGTTCTTC

J: TRBJ2-1
size: -
D: -
V: TRBV7-9
CDR3: CASSSSAGQQFF
DNA: TGTGCCAGCAGCTCCTCCGCGGGACAGCAGTTCTTC

J: TRBJ2-3
size: -
D: TRBD2
V: TRBV7-9
CDR3: CASSSRTSYTDTQYF
DNA: TGTGCCAGCAGCTCCCGGACTAGCTACACAGATACGCAGTATTTT

J: TRBJ2-2
size: -
D: TRBD2
V: TRBV10-3
CDR3: CAISGTSGSSGELFF
DNA: TGTGCCATCAGCGGGACTAGCGGGAGTTCCGGGGAGCTGTTTTTT

J: TRBJ2-7
size: few
D: TRBD1
V: TRBV19
CDR3: CASSPRDRGNGDEQYF
DNA: TGTGCCAGTAGTCCTAGGGACAGGGGGAATGGGGACGAGCAGTACTTC

J: TRBJ2-7
size: once
D: TRBD1
V: TRBV28
CDR3: CASSLWIGQGPSYEQYF
DNA: TGTGCCAGCAGTTTATGGATCGGACAGGGCCCTTCCTACGAGCAGTACTTC

J: TRBJ1-1
size: -
D: TRBD1
V: TRBV6-1
CDR3: CASTWDRNTEAFF
DNA: TGTGCCAGCACCTGGGACAGGAACACTGAAGCTTTCTTT

J: TRBJ2-1
size: -
D: -
V: TRBV23-1
CDR3: CASSQRTDCRQFF
DNA: TGCGCCAGCAGTCAACGGACAGACTGCCGCCAGTTCTTC

J: TRBJ2-1
size: few
D: -
V: TRBV4-3
CDR3: CASSQDRTYNEQFF
DNA: TGCGCCAGCAGCCAAGACCGTACCTACAATGAGCAGTTCTTC

J: TRBJ2-1
size: -
D: -
V: TRBV7-9
CDR3: CASRQTSFQQFF
DNA: TGTGCCAGCAGACAGACTAGTTTCCAGCAGTTCTTC

J: TRBJ2-3
size: -
D: TRBD2
V: TRBV4-3
CDR3: CASSQVGSGGTDTQYF
DNA: TGCGCCAGCAGCCAAGTTGGGAGCGGGGGTACGGATACGCAGTATTTT

J: TRBJ2-5
size: -
D: TRBD2
V: TRBV11-2
CDR3: CASRRTSGDQETQYF
DNA: TGTGCCAGCAGGCGGACTAGCGGCGATCAAGAGACCCAGTACTTC

J: TRBJ2-2
size: -
D: TRBD1
V: TRBV7-2
CDR3: CASSGQGAGELFF
DNA: TGTGCCAGCAGTGGACAGGGGGCCGGGGAGCTGTTTTTT

J: TRBJ1-2
size: -
D: -
V: TRBV7-2
CDR3: CASSLGGPGYTF
DNA: TGTGCCAGCAGCTTAGGGGGGCCTGGCTACACCTTC

J: TRBJ2-3
size: -
D: TRBD2
V: TRBV6-5
CDR3: CASKGGGAQDTQYF
DNA: TGTGCCAGCAAAGGCGGGGGGGCCCAAGATACGCAGTATTTT

J: TRBJ2-3
size: -
D: TRBD2
V: TRBV4-1
CDR3: CASSQSGKSTDTQYF
DNA: TGCGCCAGCAGCCAAAGCGGGAAGAGCACAGATACGCAGTATTTT

J: TRBJ1-4
size: -
D: -
V: TRBV28
CDR3: CASSWQGLPEKLFF
DNA: TGTGCCAGCTCGTGGCAGGGGCTTCCTGAAAAACTGTTTTTT

J: TRBJ2-3
size: -
D: -
V: TRBV7-2
CDR3: CASSLSQGTDTQYF
DNA: TGTGCCAGCAGCCTCTCCCAGGGCACAGATACGCAGTATTTT

J: TRBJ1-1
size: few
D: -
V: TRBV4-3
CDR3: CASSQQVGQGVLAFF
DNA: TGCGCCAGCAGCCAACAGGTCGGACAAGGGGTTTTGGCTTTCTTT

J: TRBJ1-6
size: -
D: TRBD1
V: TRBV30
CDR3: CAWTGTGASPLHF
DNA: TGTGCCTGGACCGGGACAGGGGCTTCACCCCTCCACTTT

J: TRBJ1-4
size: -
D: TRBD1
V: TRBV18
CDR3: CASSARDSYEKLFF
DNA: TGTGCCAGCTCAGCCCGGGACAGTTATGAAAAACTGTTTTTT

J: TRBJ2-1
size: -
D: TRBD2
V: TRBV4-1
CDR3: CASTPWTSGSFGQFF
DNA: TGCGCCAGCACCCCTTGGACTAGCGGGAGTTTCGGGCAGTTCTTC

J: TRBJ2-7
size: -
D: -
V: TRBV25-1
CDR3: CASRPGGVSYEQYF
DNA: TGTGCCAGCAGACCGGGGGGCGTCTCCTACGAGCAGTACTTC

J: TRBJ2-3
size: -
D: -
V: TRBV18
CDR3: CASSAGSTDTQYF
DNA: TGTGCCAGCTCGGCGGGTAGCACAGATACGCAGTATTTT

J: TRBJ2-2
size: -
D: TRBD1
V: TRBV5-1
CDR3: CASSRDRVAGELFF
DNA: TGCGCCAGCAGCCGGGACAGGGTGGCCGGGGAGCTGTTTTTT

J: TRBJ2-3
size: -
D: TRBD2
V: TRBV6-4
CDR3: CASRRTSGDTDTQYF
DNA: TGTGCCAGCAGAAGGACTAGCGGGGACACAGATACGCAGTATTTT

J: TRBJ2-3
size: -
D: TRBD2
V: TRBV5-8
CDR3: CASSLLLAGTDTQYF
DNA: TGTGCCAGCAGCTTGTTACTAGCGGGCACAGATACGCAGTATTTT

J: TRBJ1-6
size: few
D: TRBD1
V: TRBV6-6
CDR3: CASSYSRGRQSPLHF
DNA: TGTGCCAGCAGTTACTCGAGGGGGCGGCAATCGCCCCTCCACTTT

J: TRBJ2-7
size: -
D: TRBD2
V: TRBV4-1
CDR3: CASSQVRSSGGSIYEQYF
DNA: TGCGCCAGCAGCCAAGTTAGATCGAGCGGGGGGTCCATCTACGAGCAGTACTTC

J: TRBJ2-2
size: -
D: -
V: TRBV18
CDR3: CASSPQRGSGELFF
DNA: TGTGCCAGCTCACCCCAAAGAGGGTCCGGGGAGCTGTTTTTT

J: TRBJ2-5
size: -
D: -
V: TRBV6-1
CDR3: CASSEDRVLETQYF
DNA: TGTGCCAGCAGTGAAGACAGGGTCTTAGAGACCCAGTACTTC

J: TRBJ2-5
size: -
D: -
V: TRBV7-2
CDR3: CASSLGGLETQYF
DNA: TGTGCCAGCAGCCTGGGGGGATTAGAGACCCAGTACTTC

J: TRBJ2-1
size: -
D: -
V: TRBV18
CDR3: CASSSQGRGYNEQFF
DNA: TGTGCCAGCTCATCACAGGGTAGGGGCTACAATGAGCAGTTCTTC